One T cell receptor beta chain is described in this entry. Antigen: not known. Per germline, CDR1 WSHSY and CDR2 SAAADI. The trim removed 5 bases at V and 1 base at J, leaving 10 bases unmatched. The CDR3 sequence is 19 residues long. Having been cultured for roughly 11 days, the cells underwent CD4+ T cell isolation. According to the study, vaccine recipients showed no prior SARS-CoV-2 infection and negative nucleocapsid antibodies. The data are from a study of vaccination effects on CD4 cells after COVID-19. The overall study: Two doses of either BNT162b2 or mRNA-1273 were given to each participant.

Study observations and caveats: Late post-vaccination samples showed marked contraction of infection- and vaccine-induced clones.

Using immunoSEQ multiplex PCR, the repertoire was profiled, and TCRdb retains in-frame clones only, with some absent. Of 45,000 to 75,000 clones detected, about 80% appear once; the ten largest clones hold approximately 3%. The sequencing used CD4+ T cells from PBMCs cultured without peptide, collected before COVID-19 vaccination. The rearrangement links TRBV10-2 to TRBJ2-1; 14 nucleotides line up with TRBD2. The sequence came from a human donor who received a COVID-19 vaccine. The CDR3 loop reads CASSFPGTSGGGSYNEQFF. The DNA of the CDR3 is TGCGCCAGCAGTTTCCCCGGGACTAGCGGGGGAGGGTCCTACAATGAGCAGTTCTTC.